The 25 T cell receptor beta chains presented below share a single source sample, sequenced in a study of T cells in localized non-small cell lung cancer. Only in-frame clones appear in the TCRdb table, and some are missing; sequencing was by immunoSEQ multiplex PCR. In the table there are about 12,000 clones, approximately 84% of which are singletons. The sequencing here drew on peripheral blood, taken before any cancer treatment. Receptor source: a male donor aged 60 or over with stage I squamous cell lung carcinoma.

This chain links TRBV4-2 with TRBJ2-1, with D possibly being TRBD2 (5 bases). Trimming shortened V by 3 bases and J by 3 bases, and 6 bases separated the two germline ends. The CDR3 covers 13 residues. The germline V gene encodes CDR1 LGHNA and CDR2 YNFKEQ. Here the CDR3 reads CASSQEVYNEQFF. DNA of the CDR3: TGTGCCAGCAGCCAGGAGGTCTACAATGAGCAGTTCTTC.

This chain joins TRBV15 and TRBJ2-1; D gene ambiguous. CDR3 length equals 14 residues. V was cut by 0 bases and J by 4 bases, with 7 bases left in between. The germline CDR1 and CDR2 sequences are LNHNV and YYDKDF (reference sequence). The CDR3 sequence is CATSRDRDYNEQFF. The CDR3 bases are TGTGCCACCAGCAGAGATCGCGATTACAATGAGCAGTTCTTC.

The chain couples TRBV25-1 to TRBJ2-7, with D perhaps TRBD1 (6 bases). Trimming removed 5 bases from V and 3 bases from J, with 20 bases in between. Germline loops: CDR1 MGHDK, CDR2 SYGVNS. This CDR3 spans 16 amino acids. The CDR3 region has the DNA TGTGCCAGCAGTCCCAACTGGCAGGGGTCTTTCTACGAGCAGTACTTC. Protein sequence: CASSPNWQGSFYEQYF.

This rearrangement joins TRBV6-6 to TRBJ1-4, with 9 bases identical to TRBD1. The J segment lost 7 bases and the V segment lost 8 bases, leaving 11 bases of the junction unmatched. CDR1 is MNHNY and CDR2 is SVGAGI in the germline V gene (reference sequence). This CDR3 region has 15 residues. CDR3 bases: TGTGCCAGCCGAGGGGCACAGGGGGCGGTTGAAAAACTGTTTTTT. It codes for CASRGAQGAVEKLFF.

The CDR3 spells CASSPVSTGMNNQPQHF. CDR3 nucleotide sequence: TGTGCCAGCAGCCCTGTTTCGACAGGGATGAACAATCAGCCCCAGCATTTT. The V and J genes are TRBV5-5 and TRBJ1-5; 7 bases match TRBD1. CDR3 length equals 17 residues. Germline V gives CDR1 SGHKS, CDR2 YYEKEE (reference sequence). V shed 4 bases, J shed 3 bases, and the junction held 13 bases outside the gene matches.

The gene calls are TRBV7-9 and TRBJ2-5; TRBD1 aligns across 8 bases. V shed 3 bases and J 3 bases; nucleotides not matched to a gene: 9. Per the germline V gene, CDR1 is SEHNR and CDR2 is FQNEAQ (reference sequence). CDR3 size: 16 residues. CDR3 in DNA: TGTGCCAGCAGCTTCGGCCCGACAGGGGTAGAAGAGACCCAGTACTTC. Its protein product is CASSFGPTGVEETQYF. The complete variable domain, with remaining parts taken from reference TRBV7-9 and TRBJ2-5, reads DTGVSQNPRHKITKRGQNVTFRCDPISEHNRLYWYRQTLGQGPEFLTYFQNEAQLEKSRLLSDRFSAERPKGSFSTLEIQRTEQGDSAMYLCASSFGPTGVEETQYFGPGTRLLVL.

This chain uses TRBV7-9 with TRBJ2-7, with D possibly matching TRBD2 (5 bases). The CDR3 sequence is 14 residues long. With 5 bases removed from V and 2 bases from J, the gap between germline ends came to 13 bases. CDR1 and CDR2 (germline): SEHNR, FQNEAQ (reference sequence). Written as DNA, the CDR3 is TGTGCCAGCAGCAGTACACGGGGAGCCTACGAGCAGTACTTC. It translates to CASSSTRGAYEQYF.

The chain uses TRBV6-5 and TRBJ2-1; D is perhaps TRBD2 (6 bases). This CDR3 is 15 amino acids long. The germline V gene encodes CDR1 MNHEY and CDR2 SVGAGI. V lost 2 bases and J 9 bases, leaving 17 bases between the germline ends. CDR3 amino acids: CASSYGAGRNTEQFF. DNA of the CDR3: TGTGCCAGCAGTTACGGGGCAGGGAGGAATACTGAGCAGTTCTTC.

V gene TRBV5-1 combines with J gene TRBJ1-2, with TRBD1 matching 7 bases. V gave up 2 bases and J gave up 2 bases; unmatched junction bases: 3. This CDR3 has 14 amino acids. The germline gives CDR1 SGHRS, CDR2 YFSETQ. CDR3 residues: CASSFGQANYGYTF. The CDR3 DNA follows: TGCGCCAGCAGCTTCGGACAGGCAAACTATGGCTACACCTTC. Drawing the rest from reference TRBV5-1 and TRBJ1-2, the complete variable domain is KAGVTQTPRYLIKTRGQQVTLSCSPISGHRSVSWYQQTPGQGLQFLFEYFSETQRNKGNFPGRFSGRQFSNSRSEMNVSTLELGDSALYLCASSFGQANYGYTFGSGTRLTVV.

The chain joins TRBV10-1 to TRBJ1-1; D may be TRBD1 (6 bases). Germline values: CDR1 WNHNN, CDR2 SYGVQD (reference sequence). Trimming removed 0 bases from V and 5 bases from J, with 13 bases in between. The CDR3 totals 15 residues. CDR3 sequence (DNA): TGCGCCAGCAGTGAGTCGGACAGCCGTAATACTGAAGCTTTCTTT. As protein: CASSESDSRNTEAFF.

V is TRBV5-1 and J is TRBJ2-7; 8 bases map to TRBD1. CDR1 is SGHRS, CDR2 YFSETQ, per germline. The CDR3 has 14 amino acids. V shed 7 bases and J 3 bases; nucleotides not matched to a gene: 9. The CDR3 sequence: CASRPQGAFYEQYF. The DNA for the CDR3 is TGCGCCAGCCGCCCCCAGGGGGCATTCTACGAGCAGTACTTC.

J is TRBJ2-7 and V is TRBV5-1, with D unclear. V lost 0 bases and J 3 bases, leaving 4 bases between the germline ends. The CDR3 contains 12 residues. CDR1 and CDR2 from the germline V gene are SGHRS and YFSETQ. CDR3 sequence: CASSLEGYEQYF. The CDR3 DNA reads TGCGCCAGCAGCTTGGAGGGCTACGAGCAGTACTTC.

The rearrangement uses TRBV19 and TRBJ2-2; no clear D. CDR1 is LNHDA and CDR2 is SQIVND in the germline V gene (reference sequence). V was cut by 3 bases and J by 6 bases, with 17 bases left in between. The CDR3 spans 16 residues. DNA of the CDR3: TGTGCCAGTAGTATTGGCCGGAAGGCTGGCTCCGGGGAGCTGTTTTTT. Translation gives CASSIGRKAGSGELFF.

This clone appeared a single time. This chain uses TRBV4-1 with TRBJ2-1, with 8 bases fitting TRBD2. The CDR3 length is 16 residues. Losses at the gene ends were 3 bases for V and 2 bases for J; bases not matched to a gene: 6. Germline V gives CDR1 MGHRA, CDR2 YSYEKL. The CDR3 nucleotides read TGCGCCAGCAGCCAGGCAGCGGGAGATCCCTACAATGAGCAGTTCTTC. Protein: CASSQAAGDPYNEQFF.

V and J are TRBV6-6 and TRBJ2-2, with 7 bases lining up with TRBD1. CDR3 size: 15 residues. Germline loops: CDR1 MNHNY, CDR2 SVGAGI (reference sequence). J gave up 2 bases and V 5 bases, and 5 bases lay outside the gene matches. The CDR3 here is CASSPGTVNTGELFF. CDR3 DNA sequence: TGTGCCAGCAGTCCCGGGACAGTTAACACCGGGGAGCTGTTTTTT.

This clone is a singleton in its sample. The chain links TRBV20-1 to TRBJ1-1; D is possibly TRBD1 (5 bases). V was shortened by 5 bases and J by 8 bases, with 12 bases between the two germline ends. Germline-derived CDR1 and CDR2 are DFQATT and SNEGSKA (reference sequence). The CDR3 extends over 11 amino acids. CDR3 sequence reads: CSAEGPAEAFF. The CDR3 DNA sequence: TGCAGTGCTGAGGGGCCGGCCGAAGCTTTCTTT.

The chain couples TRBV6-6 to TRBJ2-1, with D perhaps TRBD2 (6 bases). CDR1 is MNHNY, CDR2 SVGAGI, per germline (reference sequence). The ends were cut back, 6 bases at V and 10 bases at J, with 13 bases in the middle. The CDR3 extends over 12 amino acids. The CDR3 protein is CASSRSGGEQFF. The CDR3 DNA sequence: TGTGCCAGCAGCCGCAGTGGAGGGGAGCAGTTCTTC.

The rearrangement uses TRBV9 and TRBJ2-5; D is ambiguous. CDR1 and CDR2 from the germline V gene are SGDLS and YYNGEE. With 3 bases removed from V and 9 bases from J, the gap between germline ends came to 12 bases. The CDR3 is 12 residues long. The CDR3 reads CASSAREGAQYF. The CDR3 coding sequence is TGTGCCAGCAGCGCTAGGGAAGGAGCCCAGTACTTC. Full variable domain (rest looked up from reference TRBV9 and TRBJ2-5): DSGVTQTPKHLITATGQRVTLRCSPRSGDLSVYWYQQSLDQGLQFLIQYYNGEERAKGNILERFSAQQFPDLHSELNLSSLELGDSALYFCASSAREGAQYFGPGTRLLVL.

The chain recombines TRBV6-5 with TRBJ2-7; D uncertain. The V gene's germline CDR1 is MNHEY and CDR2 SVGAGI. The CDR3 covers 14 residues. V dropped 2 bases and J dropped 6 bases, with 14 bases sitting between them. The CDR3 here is CASSYATGAGEQYF. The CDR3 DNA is TGTGCCAGCAGTTACGCGACGGGTGCTGGCGAGCAGTACTTC.

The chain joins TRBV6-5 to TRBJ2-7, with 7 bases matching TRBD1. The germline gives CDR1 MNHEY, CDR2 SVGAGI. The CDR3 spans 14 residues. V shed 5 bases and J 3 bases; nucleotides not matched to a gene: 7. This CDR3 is CASSRPDRSYEQYF. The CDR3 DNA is TGTGCCAGCAGTCGACCGGACAGGAGCTACGAGCAGTACTTC.

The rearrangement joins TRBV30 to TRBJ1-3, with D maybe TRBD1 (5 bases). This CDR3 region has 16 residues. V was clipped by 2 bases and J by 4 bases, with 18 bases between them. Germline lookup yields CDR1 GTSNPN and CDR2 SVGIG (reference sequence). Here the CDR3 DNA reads TGTGCCTGGAGTACCCTTCGGCGGGGACCGGGAAACACCATATATTTT. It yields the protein CAWSTLRRGPGNTIYF.

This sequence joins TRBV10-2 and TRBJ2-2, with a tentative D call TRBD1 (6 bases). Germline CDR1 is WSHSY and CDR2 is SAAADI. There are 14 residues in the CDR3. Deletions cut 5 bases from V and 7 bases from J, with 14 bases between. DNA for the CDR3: TGCGCCAGCAGTCCCCAGGGGACGGACGGGGAGCTGTTTTTT. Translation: CASSPQGTDGELFF.

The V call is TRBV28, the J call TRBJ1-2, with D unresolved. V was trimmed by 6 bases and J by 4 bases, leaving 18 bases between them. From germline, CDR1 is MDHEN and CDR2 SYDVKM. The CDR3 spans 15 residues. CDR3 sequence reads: CASSPTPELAYGYTF. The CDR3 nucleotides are TGTGCCAGCAGCCCGACACCGGAGCTGGCCTATGGCTACACCTTC.

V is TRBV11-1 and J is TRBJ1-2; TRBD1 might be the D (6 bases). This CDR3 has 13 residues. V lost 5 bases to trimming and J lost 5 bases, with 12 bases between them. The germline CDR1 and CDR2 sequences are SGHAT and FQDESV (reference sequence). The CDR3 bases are TGTGCCAGCAGCCCCGGCAGGGGATATGGCTACACCTTC. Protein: CASSPGRGYGYTF.

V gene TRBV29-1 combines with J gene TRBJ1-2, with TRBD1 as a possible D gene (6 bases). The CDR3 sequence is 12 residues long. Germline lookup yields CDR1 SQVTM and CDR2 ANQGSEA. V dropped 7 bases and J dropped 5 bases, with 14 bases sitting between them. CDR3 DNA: TGCAGCGCCCTTGGAGGGGGGTATGGCTACACCTTC. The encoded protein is CSALGGGYGYTF.